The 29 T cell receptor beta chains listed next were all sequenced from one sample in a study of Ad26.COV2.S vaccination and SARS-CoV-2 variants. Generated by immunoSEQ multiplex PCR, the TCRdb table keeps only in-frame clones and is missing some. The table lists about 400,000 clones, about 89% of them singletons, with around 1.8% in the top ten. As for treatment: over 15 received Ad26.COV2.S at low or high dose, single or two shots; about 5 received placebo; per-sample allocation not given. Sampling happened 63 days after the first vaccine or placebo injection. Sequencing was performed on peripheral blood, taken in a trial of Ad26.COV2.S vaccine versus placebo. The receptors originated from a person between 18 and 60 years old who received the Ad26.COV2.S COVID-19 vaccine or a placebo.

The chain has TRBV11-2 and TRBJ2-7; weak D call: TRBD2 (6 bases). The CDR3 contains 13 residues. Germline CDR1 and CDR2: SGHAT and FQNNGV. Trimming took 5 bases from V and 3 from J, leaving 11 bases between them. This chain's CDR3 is CASSRLDFYEQYF. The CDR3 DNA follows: TGTGCCAGCAGCCGACTAGATTTCTACGAGCAGTACTTC.

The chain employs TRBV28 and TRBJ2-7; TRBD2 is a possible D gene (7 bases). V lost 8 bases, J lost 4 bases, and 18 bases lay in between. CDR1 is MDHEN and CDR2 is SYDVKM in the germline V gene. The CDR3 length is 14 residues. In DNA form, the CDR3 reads TGTGCCAGCCGGGAGGACGGGACACCGTACGAGCAGTACTTC. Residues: CASREDGTPYEQYF. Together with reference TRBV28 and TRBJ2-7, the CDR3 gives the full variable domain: DVKVTQSSRYLVKRTGEKVFLECVQDMDHENMFWYRQDPGLGLRLIYFSYDVKMKEKGDIPEGYSVSREKKERFSLILESASTNQTSMYLCASREDGTPYEQYFGPGTRLTVT.

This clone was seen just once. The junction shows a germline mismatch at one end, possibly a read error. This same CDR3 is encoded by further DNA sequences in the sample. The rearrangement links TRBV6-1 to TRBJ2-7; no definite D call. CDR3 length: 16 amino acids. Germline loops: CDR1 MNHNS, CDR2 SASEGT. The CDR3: CASSETPRSASYEQYF. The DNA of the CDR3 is TGTGCCAGCAGTGAAACCCCTAGGTCGGCCTCCTACGAACAGTACTTC.

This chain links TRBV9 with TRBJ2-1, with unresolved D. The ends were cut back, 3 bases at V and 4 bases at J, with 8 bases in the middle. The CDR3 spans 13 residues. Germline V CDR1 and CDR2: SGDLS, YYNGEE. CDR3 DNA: TGTGCCAGCAGCGCCCTGGAATACAATGAGCAGTTCTTC. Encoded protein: CASSALEYNEQFF.

Here the CDR3 reads CASYQQGNALTGELFF. The CDR3 DNA follows: TGTGCCAGCTATCAACAGGGTAACGCTCTCACCGGGGAGCTGTTTTTT. The rearrangement joins TRBV28 to TRBJ2-2; tentatively, D is TRBD1 (6 bases). The CDR3 spans 16 residues. Trimming took off 8 bases at V and 4 bases at J, with 20 bases between the two ends. From germline, CDR1 is MDHEN and CDR2 SYDVKM.

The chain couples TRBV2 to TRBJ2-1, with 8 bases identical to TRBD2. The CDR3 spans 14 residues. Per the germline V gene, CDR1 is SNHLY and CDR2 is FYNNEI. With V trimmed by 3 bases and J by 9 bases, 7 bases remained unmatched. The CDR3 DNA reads TGTGCCAGCAGTGAGAGCGGGAGTCTCTCTGAGCAGTTCTTC. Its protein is CASSESGSLSEQFF.

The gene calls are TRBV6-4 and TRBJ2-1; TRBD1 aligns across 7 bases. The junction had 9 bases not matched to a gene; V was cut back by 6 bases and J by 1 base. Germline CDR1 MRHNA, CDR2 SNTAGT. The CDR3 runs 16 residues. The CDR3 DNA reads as TGTGCCAGCAGAGAAACAGGGGAGTTATCCTACAATGAGCAGTTCTTC. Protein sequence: CASRETGELSYNEQFF.

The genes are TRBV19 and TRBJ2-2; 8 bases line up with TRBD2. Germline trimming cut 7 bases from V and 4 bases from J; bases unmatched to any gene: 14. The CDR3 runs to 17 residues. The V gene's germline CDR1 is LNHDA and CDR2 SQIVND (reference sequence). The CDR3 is CASTTPGGGSATGELFF. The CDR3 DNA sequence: TGTGCCAGTACCACACCCGGCGGGGGGTCAGCCACCGGGGAGCTGTTTTTT.

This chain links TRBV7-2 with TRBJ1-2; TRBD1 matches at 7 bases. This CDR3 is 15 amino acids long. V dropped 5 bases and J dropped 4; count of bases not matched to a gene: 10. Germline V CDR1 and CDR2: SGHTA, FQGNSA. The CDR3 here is CASSTGTGDRYGYTF. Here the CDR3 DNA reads TGTGCCAGCAGCACGGGAACAGGGGATCGCTATGGCTACACCTTC. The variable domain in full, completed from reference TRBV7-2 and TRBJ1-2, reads GAGVSQSPSNKVTEKGKDVELRCDPISGHTALYWYRQSLGQGLEFLIYFQGNSAPDKSGLPSDRFSAERTGGSVSTLTIQRTQQEDSAVYLCASSTGTGDRYGYTFGSGTRLTVV.

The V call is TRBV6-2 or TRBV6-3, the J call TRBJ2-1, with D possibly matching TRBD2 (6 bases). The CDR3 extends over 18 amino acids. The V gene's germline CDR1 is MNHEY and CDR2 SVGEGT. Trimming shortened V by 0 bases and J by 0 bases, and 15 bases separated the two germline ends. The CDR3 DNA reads TGTGCCAGCAGTTACTCGAATTTTTTGACTAGCTCCTACAATGAGCAGTTCTTC. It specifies CASSYSNFLTSSYNEQFF.

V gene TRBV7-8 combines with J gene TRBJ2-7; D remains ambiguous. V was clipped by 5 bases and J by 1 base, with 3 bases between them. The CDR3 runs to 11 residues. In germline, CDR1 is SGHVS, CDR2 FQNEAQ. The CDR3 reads CASSPSYEQYF. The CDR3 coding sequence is TGTGCCAGCAGCCCGTCCTACGAGCAGTACTTC.

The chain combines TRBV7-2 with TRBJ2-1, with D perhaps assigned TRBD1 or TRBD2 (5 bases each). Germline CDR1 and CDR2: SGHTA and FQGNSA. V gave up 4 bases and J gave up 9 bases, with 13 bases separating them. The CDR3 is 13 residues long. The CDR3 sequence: CASSYSRDGEQFF. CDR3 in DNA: TGTGCCAGCAGCTACAGCAGGGACGGTGAGCAGTTCTTC. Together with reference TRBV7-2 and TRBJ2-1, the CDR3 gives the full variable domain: GAGVSQSPSNKVTEKGKDVELRCDPISGHTALYWYRQSLGQGLEFLIYFQGNSAPDKSGLPSDRFSAERTGGSVSTLTIQRTQQEDSAVYLCASSYSRDGEQFFGPGTRLTVL.

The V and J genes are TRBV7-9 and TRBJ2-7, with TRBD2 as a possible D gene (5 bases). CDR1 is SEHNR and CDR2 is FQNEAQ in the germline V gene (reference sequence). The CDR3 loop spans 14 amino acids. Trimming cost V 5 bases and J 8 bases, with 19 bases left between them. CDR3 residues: CASSTEGYPTQQYF. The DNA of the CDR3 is TGTGCCAGCAGCACCGAGGGATACCCTACACAGCAGTACTTC.

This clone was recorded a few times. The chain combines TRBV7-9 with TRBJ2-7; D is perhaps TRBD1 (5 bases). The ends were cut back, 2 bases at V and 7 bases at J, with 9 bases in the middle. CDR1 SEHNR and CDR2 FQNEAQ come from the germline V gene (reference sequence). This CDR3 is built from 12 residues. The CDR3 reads CASSLPQGEQYF. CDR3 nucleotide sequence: TGTGCCAGCAGCTTACCCCAGGGAGAGCAGTACTTC.

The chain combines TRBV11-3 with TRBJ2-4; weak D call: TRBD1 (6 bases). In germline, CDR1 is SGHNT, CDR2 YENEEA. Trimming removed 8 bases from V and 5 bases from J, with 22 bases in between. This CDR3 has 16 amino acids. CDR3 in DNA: TGTGCCAGCCCCCCGGGAAGGGGCGAGGGGGAAAACATTCAGTACTTC. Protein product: CASPPGRGEGENIQYF. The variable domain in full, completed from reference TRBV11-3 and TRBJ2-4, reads EAGVVQSPRYKIIEKKQPVAFWCNPISGHNTLYWYLQNLGQGPELLIRYENEEAVDDSQLPKDRFSAERLKGVDSTLKIQPAELGDSAVYLCASPPGRGEGENIQYFGAGTRLSVL.

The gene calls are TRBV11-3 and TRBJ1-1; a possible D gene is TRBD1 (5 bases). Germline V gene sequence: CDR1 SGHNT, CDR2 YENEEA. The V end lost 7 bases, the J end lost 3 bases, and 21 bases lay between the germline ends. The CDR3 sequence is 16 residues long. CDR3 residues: CASTPGEGPWHTEAFF. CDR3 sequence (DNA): TGTGCCAGCACCCCCGGGGAGGGGCCATGGCACACTGAAGCTTTCTTT.

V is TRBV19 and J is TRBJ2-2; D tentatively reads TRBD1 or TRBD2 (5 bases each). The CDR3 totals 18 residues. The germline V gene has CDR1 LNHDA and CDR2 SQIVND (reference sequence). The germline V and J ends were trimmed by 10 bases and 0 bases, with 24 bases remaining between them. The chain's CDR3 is CATVRGGHTPPNTGELFF. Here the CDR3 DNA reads TGTGCCACAGTACGGGGCGGGCACACCCCCCCGAACACCGGGGAGCTGTTTTTT.

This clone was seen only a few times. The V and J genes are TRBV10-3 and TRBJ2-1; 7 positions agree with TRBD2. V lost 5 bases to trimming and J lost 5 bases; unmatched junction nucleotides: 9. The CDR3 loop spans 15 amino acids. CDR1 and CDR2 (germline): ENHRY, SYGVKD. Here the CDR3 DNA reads TGTGCCATCAGTTCCGGGACTAACTGGCACAATGAGCAGTTCTTC. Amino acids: CAISSGTNWHNEQFF.

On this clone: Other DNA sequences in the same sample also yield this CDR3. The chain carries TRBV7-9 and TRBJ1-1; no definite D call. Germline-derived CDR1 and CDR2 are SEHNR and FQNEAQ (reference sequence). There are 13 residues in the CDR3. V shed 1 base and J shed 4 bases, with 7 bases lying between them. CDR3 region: CASSLGAATEAFF. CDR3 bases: TGTGCCAGCAGCTTAGGGGCGGCCACTGAAGCTTTCTTT.

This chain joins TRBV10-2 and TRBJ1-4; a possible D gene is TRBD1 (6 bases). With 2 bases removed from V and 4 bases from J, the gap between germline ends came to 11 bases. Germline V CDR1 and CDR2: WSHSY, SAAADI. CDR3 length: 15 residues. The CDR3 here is CASSERGGHNEKLFF. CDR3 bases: TGCGCCAGCAGTGAGAGGGGGGGGCATAATGAAAAACTGTTTTTT.

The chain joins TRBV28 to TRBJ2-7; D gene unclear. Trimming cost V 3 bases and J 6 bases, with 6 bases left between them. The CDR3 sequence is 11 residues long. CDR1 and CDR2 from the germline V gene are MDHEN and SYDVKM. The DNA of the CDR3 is TGTGCCAGCAGTTTCGACGCCGAGCAGTACTTC. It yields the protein CASSFDAEQYF.

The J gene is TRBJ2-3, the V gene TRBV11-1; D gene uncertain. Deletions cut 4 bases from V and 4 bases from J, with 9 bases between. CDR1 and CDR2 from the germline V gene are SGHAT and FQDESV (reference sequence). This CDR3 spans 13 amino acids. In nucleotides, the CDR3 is TGTGCCAGCAGCTCCCGAAGCGCAGATACGCAGTATTTT. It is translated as CASSSRSADTQYF.

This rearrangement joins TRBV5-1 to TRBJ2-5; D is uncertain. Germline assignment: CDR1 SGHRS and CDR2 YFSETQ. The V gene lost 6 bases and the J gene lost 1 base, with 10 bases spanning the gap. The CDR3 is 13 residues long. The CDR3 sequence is CASKNNFQETQYF. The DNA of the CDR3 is TGCGCCAGCAAAAACAATTTCCAAGAGACCCAGTACTTC. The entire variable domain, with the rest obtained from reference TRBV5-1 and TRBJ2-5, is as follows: KAGVTQTPRYLIKTRGQQVTLSCSPISGHRSVSWYQQTPGQGLQFLFEYFSETQRNKGNFPGRFSGRQFSNSRSEMNVSTLELGDSALYLCASKNNFQETQYFGPGTRLLVL.

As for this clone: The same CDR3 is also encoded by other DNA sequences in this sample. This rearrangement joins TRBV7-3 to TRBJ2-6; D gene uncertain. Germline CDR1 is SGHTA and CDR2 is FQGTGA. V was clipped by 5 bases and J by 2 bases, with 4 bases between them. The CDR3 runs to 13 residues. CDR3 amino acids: CASSLAGANVLTF. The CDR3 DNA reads TGTGCCAGCAGCCTCGCTGGGGCCAACGTCCTGACTTTC.

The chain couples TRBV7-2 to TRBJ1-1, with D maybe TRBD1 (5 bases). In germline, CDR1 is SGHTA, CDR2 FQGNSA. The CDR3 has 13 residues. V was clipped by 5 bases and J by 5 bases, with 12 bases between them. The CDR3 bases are TGTGCCAGCAGCCCCCTGGGGGTTACTGAAGCTTTCTTT. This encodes CASSPLGVTEAFF.

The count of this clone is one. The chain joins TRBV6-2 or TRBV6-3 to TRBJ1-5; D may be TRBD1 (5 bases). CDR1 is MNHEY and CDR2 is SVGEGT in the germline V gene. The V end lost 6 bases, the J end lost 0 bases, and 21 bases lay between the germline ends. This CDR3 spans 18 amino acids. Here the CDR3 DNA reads TGTGCCAGCAGCCGCCTGGGGGGGAACCTGTATAGCAATCAGCCCCAGCATTTT. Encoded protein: CASSRLGGNLYSNQPQHF.

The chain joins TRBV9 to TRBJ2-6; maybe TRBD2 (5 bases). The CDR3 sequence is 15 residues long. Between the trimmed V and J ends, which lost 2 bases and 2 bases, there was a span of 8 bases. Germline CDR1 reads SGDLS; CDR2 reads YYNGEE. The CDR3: CASSVVGAGANVLTF. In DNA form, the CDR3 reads TGTGCCAGCAGCGTTGTGGGAGCTGGGGCCAACGTCCTGACTTTC.

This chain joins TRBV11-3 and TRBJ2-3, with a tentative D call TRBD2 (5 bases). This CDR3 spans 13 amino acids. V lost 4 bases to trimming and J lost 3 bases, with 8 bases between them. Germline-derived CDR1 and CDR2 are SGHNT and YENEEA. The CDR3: CASSSRGTDTQYF. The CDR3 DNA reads TGTGCCAGCAGCTCCCGGGGAACAGATACGCAGTATTTT. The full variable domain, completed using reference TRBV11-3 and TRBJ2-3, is EAGVVQSPRYKIIEKKQPVAFWCNPISGHNTLYWYLQNLGQGPELLIRYENEEAVDDSQLPKDRFSAERLKGVDSTLKIQPAELGDSAVYLCASSSRGTDTQYFGPGTRLTVL.

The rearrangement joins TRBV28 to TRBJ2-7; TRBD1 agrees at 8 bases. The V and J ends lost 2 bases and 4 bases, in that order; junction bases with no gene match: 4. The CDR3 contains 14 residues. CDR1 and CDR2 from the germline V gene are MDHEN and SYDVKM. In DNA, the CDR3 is TGTGCCAGCAGTTTACGGACAGGGACATACGAGCAGTACTTC. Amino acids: CASSLRTGTYEQYF.